This section outlines one T cell receptor (beta chain) sequence together with its context. The sample is drawn from a study of blood T cell repertoires in COVID-19. In the study overall: Italy, Spain and the United States were the sources of the convalescent and acute COVID-19 samples. T cells, B-cell-depleted T cells, or PBMCs supplied cDNA or gDNA.

Sequencing was performed with immunoSEQ multiplex PCR; in TCRdb, only in-frame clones are kept and a portion is missing. The sample has roughly 250,000 clones; approximately 90% are singletons. CDR3 size: 14 residues. CDR1 and CDR2 (germline): MNHEY, SVGAGI. V gave up 6 bases and J gave up 6 bases; unmatched junction bases: 5. V usage is TRBV6-5 and J usage is TRBJ1-6, with TRBD1 identical over 7 bases. The TCR comes from a young man with acute or convalescent COVID-19. Sequenced sample: peripheral blood. The chain's CDR3 is CASSPDRPNSPLHF. The CDR3 nucleotides are TGTGCCAGCAGCCCGGACAGGCCTAATTCACCCCTCCACTTT.